This TCR beta chain was found in a study of T-cell memory formation after mild COVID-19 (dated by TCRdb to about 2021). For the wider study: TCR sequence clusters from the two donors were largely donor specific. In two donors, T-cell clones that expanded and contracted after mild COVID-19 were followed by sequencing TCRalpha and TCRbeta repertoires longitudinally. The cohort comprised two young, previously healthy adult volunteers, one female and one male. Here is what the overall study found, with its caveats: Whether the second-wave clones peaking on day 37 were SARS-CoV-2 specific was not confirmed. Contracting CD4+ clones turned up mainly in the CM and EM memory subsets, whereas EMRA was where CD8+ clones were enriched. The study covered only a couple of mild cases, and larger cohorts including severe cases with pre-infection samples were considered necessary. Clones that contracted from day 15 to 85 showed balanced CD4/CD8 phenotypes, whereas a second wave of clones that expanded from day 15 to 37 leaned towards CD4+. Some responding clones were detected in pre-infection memory, which suggested that pre-existing cross-reactive memory T cells had joined the SARS-CoV-2 response.

Ficoll-Paque density gradient centrifugation was the method used to isolate PBMCs. V was cut back by 1 base and J by 7 bases, leaving a gap of 8 bases between them. The CDR3 contains 13 residues, cysteine and phenylalanine counted. Only CDR3 DNA remains: 39 bases, in frame from the first base. CDR1 and CDR2 were assigned from the germline V gene as LGHNT and FRNRAP. The listed sequencing device is Illumina NovaSeq 6000. Using 5'RACE with constant-segment primers, TCRalpha and TCRbeta cDNA libraries were constructed, with sample barcodes and unique molecular identifiers added in the process. Trizol reagent was used to extract RNA from every sample. Amplification of the libraries took two PCR steps, and the second step added a second sample barcode plus Illumina TruSeq adapters. Sequencing of the libraries was done on an Illumina NovaSeq, producing 2 x 150 bp paired-end reads. The paper's processing steps were these. With migec v1.2.7, reads were demultiplexed and then collapsed into UMI-guided consensus sequences. With mixcr v2.1.11, UMI consensuses were aligned to TRA and TRB V and J templates and assembled into clonotypes. Expanded or contracted clonotypes were those called significant by both edgeR and NoisET, with noise models trained on biological replicates. For edgeR calls, a false discovery rate-adjusted p below 0.01 and a log2 fold-change threshold of 1 were applied. PCA with hierarchical clustering of max-normalized trajectories of the 1000 most abundant clonotypes was used as exploratory dynamics analysis. Separately sequenced CD4+ and CD8+ repertoires were used to assign the CD4 or CD8 phenotype of responding clones. In-frame beta chains were kept once TCRdb had trimmed the public reads at Q25 with fastp and called clones with MiXCR. Rows are unified per CDR3 protein, each entry keeping the most common DNA and genes. The V and J calls reflect TCRdb's pipeline rather than the authors' work. The sample table records 200,000 to 250,000 distinct CDR3 sequences; 10% of these occur just once. The ten largest account for under 3.5% of the sample.

This clonotype was detected only a few times. Which antigen it targets is not known. The sample holds no much larger clone one base away, and base qualities are not on file. The receptor was derived from a man between 18 and 35 years old who had mild COVID-19 (a few samples of this study predate the infection). The sample titles of this study are shuffled in the database, so cell type and time point are left out; the donor was told from shared clones. Recombination linked TRBV12-5 to TRBJ1-5; the D gene identity is not certain. Source material: PBMCs or a T cell subset sorted from them (not recorded which). The encoded CDR3 is CASGLEVGQPQHF. The nucleotide sequence reads as follows: TGTGCTAGTGGTTTGGAGGTTGGCCAGCCCCAGCATTTT.